Presented here are 2 T cell receptor beta chains from one specimen sequenced in a study of shared clonotypes between healthy human individuals (dated by TCRdb to the early 2020s). The method behind the library was the immunoSEQ multiplex PCR assay. This immuneACCESS table, as held by TCRdb, lists in-frame sequences with V and J called but not all clones. Of the missing ones, under half trace to an unresolved V gene in checked studies; the others have no known cause. Within this sample are roughly 2,300,000 clones, with approximately 90% of them counted one time only. Approximately 0.41% of the sample rests with the top ten. Specimen: naive CD4+ T cells from PBMCs. The sample's cell subset or site label, in plain terms: CD45RA+ positively selected. These TCRs come from a young man in good health. Some clones in this sample may be carry-over from other donors' samples.

This clone has only a few counts. The chain joins TRBV2 to TRBJ2-2, with a possible D match to TRBD2 (5 bases). This CDR3 region has 13 residues. The V and J ends lost 4 bases and 7 bases respectively, with 10 bases between them. CDR1 and CDR2 (germline): SNHLY, FYNNEI. CDR3 sequence reads: CASSASGLGELFF. DNA of the CDR3: TGTGCCAGCAGTGCATCCGGACTCGGGGAGCTGTTTTTT.

The chain uses TRBV30 and TRBJ1-1, with unresolved D. V was clipped by 3 bases and J by 1 base, with 12 bases between them. The CDR3 extends over 14 amino acids. Germline V gene lookup returns CDR1 GTSNPN and CDR2 SVGIG (reference sequence). In DNA, the CDR3 is TGTGCCTGGAGGGATGGGTCTCGGAACACTGAAGCTTTCTTT. Protein: CAWRDGSRNTEAFF. The whole variable domain, filled in from reference TRBV30 and TRBJ1-1, reads SQTIHQWPATLVQPVGSPLSLECTVEGTSNPNLYWYRQAAGRGLQLLFYSVGIGQISSEVPQNLSASRPQDRQFILSSKKLLLSDSGFYLCAWRDGSRNTEAFFGQGTRLTVV.